These 4 T cell receptor beta chains were sequenced from one sample in a study of memory B cells and T cells in multiple sclerosis. Sequenced by immunoSEQ multiplex PCR; TCRdb stores in-frame clones only, minus some. The sample lists under 50,000 clones, more than 65% occurring once. Antigen specificity for these receptors is unknown. CFSE-dim autoproliferating and CFSE-high non-proliferating T cells from unstimulated culture were sequenced separately. About 50 million CFSE-labeled PBMCs were cultured less than 8 days unstimulated, then replicate wells were pooled. Sequenced input: PBMCs from blood kept in culture. The receptors come from a human donor with multiple sclerosis.

J is TRBJ1-2 and V is TRBV7-9, with D uncertain. The CDR3 is 11 amino acids. V lost 3 bases and J lost 10, with 9 bases in between. CDR1 and CDR2 (germline): SEHNR, FQNEAQ (reference sequence). CDR3 loop: CASSLNGDYTF. The CDR3 nucleotides read TGTGCCAGCAGCTTGAATGGCGACTACACCTTC. Together with reference TRBV7-9 and TRBJ1-2, the CDR3 gives the full variable domain: DTGVSQNPRHKITKRGQNVTFRCDPISEHNRLYWYRQTLGQGPEFLTYFQNEAQLEKSRLLSDRFSAERPKGSFSTLEIQRTEQGDSAMYLCASSLNGDYTFGSGTRLTVV.

V gene TRBV7-9 combines with J gene TRBJ1-3; D remains unclear. The germline V gene has CDR1 SEHNR and CDR2 FQNEAQ (reference sequence). The length of the CDR3 is 17 residues. V dropped 0 bases and J dropped 7 bases, with 19 bases sitting between them. CDR3 in DNA: TGTGCCAGCAGCTTAGCAAAGCTGTGGGCACGGTTTAACACCATATATTTT. This sequence encodes CASSLAKLWARFNTIYF. Based on the CDR3 plus reference TRBV7-9 and TRBJ1-3, the full variable domain is DTGVSQNPRHKITKRGQNVTFRCDPISEHNRLYWYRQTLGQGPEFLTYFQNEAQLEKSRLLSDRFSAERPKGSFSTLEIQRTEQGDSAMYLCASSLAKLWARFNTIYFGEGSWLTVV.

The chain links TRBV7-7 to TRBJ2-1; 8 bases are a match to TRBD2. The germline CDR1 and CDR2 sequences are SSHAT and FNYEAQ (reference sequence). The CDR3 runs 16 residues. The ends lost 4 bases at V and 0 bases at J; junction bases unmatched: 5. CDR3 sequence reads: CASSSYSGASYNEQFF. The CDR3 DNA sequence: TGTGCCAGCAGCTCATATAGCGGGGCCTCCTACAATGAGCAGTTCTTC.

The rearrangement uses TRBV30 and TRBJ2-7, with a tentative D call TRBD1 (6 bases). Per germline, CDR1 GTSNPN and CDR2 SVGIG (reference sequence). The CDR3 loop spans 13 amino acids. Trimming stripped 3 bases from V and 5 bases from J, with 14 bases between. CDR3 region: CAWRHTGIHEQYF. CDR3 nucleotides: TGTGCCTGGAGGCATACAGGGATCCACGAGCAGTACTTC.